A selection of T cell receptor beta chains follows, all from one sample in a study of technical replicates of blood from four donors. The method was immunoSEQ multiplex PCR; TCRdb's version includes in-frame clones alone and lacks a portion of them. This sample yields roughly 79,000 clones, of which approximately 96% are seen a single time; roughly 0.4% belongs to the top ten. The source material was T cells isolated from PBMCs. The source of these receptors is a human donor in good health. The CDR3 runs from the conserved cysteine through the conserved F or W. A D gene is named only where the DNA matches it firmly. Clone size is not always given. Where it is, it says once, few, many or a class for expanded clones.

cdr3_length,d_call,clone_size,v_call,j_call,cdr3_nt,cdr3_aa
11,-,-,TRBV11-2,TRBJ1-2,TGTGCCAGCACCTCCGGGGGTGGCTACACCTTC,CASTSGGGYTF
13,TRBD2,-,TRBV5-1,TRBJ2-1,TGCGCCAGCAGGGGACTAGCGGGAATTGAGCAGTTCTTC,CASRGLAGIEQFF
15,TRBD2,-,TRBV29-1,TRBJ2-1,TGCAGCGTTGCCCCCAGCGGGAGGACTGGGCATGAGCAGTTCTTC,CSVAPSGRTGHEQFF
16,TRBD1,-,TRBV7-3,TRBJ2-2,TGTGCCAGCAGCTTTTCGGGACAGGGTATCCAAGGGGAGCTGTTTTTT,CASSFSGQGIQGELFF
14,-,-,TRBV7-3,TRBJ1-3,TGTGCCAGCAGCTCCCCGGGCTCTGGAAACACCATATATTTT,CASSSPGSGNTIYF
14,-,-,TRBV7-2,TRBJ1-5,TGTGCCAGCAGCTTCCAGGAGGGCAATCAGCCCCAGCATTTT,CASSFQEGNQPQHF
17,TRBD2,-,TRBV10-2,TRBJ2-2,TGCGCCAGCAGTGAGCCGAGACTAGCGGGAGTGACCGGGGAGCTGTTTTTT,CASSEPRLAGVTGELFF
16,TRBD1,-,TRBV10-1,TRBJ2-2,TGCGCCAGCAGCATCCTTCCGAGGGACAGGGGCGGGGAGCTGTTTTTT,CASSILPRDRGGELFF
14,-,-,TRBV7-2,TRBJ1-5,TGTGCCAGCAGCTCTCAGGTCTACAATCAGCCCCAGCATTTT,CASSSQVYNQPQHF
16,-,-,TRBV10-3,TRBJ2-3,TGTGCCATCAGTGAACGGACGTTAAGGGGGGGAGATACGCAGTATTTT,CAISERTLRGGDTQYF
13,-,-,TRBV10-3,TRBJ2-4,TGTGCCATCAGTACCCGGGGGAGCGACATTCAGTACTTC,CAISTRGSDIQYF
16,-,-,TRBV5-1,TRBJ1-1,TGCGCCAGCACCTACGATCAGCGGATCAAGAACACTGAAGCTTTCTTT,CASTYDQRIKNTEAFF
11,TRBD1,few,TRBV6-5,TRBJ1-1,TGTGCCAGCAGGAGGGGACAGGAAGCTTTCTTT,CASRRGQEAFF
14,-,-,TRBV7-8,TRBJ2-1,TGTGCCAGCAGCTTGGCCCTAGCGAACAATGAGCAGTTCTTC,CASSLALANNEQFF
13,-,-,TRBV4-1,TRBJ1-5,TGCGCCAGCAGCCAAGTAACAGCTCAGCCCCAGCATTTT,CASSQVTAQPQHF
13,TRBD1,-,TRBV9,TRBJ1-2,TGTGCCAGCAGCCCAGGGGGCTCAGATGGCTACACCTTC,CASSPGGSDGYTF
16,TRBD1,-,TRBV7-8,TRBJ1-1,TGTGCCAGCAGCTTATGGTCAGGGGGCAGGAACACTGAAGCTTTCTTT,CASSLWSGGRNTEAFF
13,-,-,TRBV7-9,TRBJ2-7,TGTGCCAGCAGCTCCACGAGGTCCCGGGAGCAGTACTTC,CASSSTRSREQYF
13,-,-,TRBV27,TRBJ2-5,TGTGCCAGCAGTTTATATCGCGAAGAGACCCAGTACTTC,CASSLYREETQYF
14,-,-,TRBV2,TRBJ2-3,TGTGCCAGCAGTGTTGGCCGAATAACAGATACGCAGTATTTT,CASSVGRITDTQYF
15,-,-,TRBV28,TRBJ2-5,TGTGCCAGCAGCGCAAGTCGGGTAGAGCTTTGGGCCCAGTACTTC,CASSASRVELWAQYF
16,TRBD1,-,TRBV19,TRBJ2-7,TGTGCCAGTAGTGGAGACAGACAGGGCGGGCTTTACGAGCAGTACTTC,CASSGDRQGGLYEQYF
15,-,-,TRBV7-9,TRBJ2-3,TGTGCCAGCAGCTTTAAGTGGGAGTCCCCAGATACGCAGTATTTT,CASSFKWESPDTQYF
12,-,-,TRBV9,TRBJ2-3,TGTGCCAGCAGCGCCCAGATGGATACGCAGTATTTT,CASSAQMDTQYF
15,TRBD1,-,TRBV5-4,TRBJ2-7,TGTGCCAGCAGATTCGGGACAGGAGACACCTACGAGCAGTACTTC,CASRFGTGDTYEQYF
16,TRBD2,-,TRBV2,TRBJ2-3,TGTGCCAGCAGTGGGATAGCGGGAAGATTGACAGATACGCAGTATTTT,CASSGIAGRLTDTQYF
15,-,-,TRBV7-9,TRBJ2-3,TGTGCCAGTTCGGTAAGGTTTAGCGGCACAGATACGCAGTATTTT,CASSVRFSGTDTQYF
11,-,once,TRBV5-1,TRBJ2-7,TGCGCCAGCAGCTCCAACTACGAGCAGTACTTC,CASSSNYEQYF
14,-,-,TRBV15,TRBJ1-1,TGTGCCACCCGAGAGCGGGGTGGGAAAACTGAAGCTTTCTTT,CATRERGGKTEAFF
14,TRBD2,-,TRBV13,TRBJ2-7,TGTGCCAGCAGCCAAGGGACTAGCGCCTACGAGCAGTACTTC,CASSQGTSAYEQYF
17,TRBD2,-,TRBV4-2,TRBJ2-7,TGTGCCAGCAGCCAATCTTCTGAGCCTAGCGGGAGGGGCGAGCAGTACTTC,CASSQSSEPSGRGEQYF
15,TRBD1,-,TRBV9,TRBJ2-7,TGTGCCAGCAGCGTAGCCGGGACAGGGACCATCGAGCAGTACTTC,CASSVAGTGTIEQYF
15,TRBD1,once,TRBV7-9,TRBJ1-4,TGTGCCAGCAGCCCACAGGGGATCGAAAATGAAAAACTGTTTTTT,CASSPQGIENEKLFF
13,-,-,TRBV7-2,TRBJ1-1,TGTGCCAGCAGCACCCTACCGGACACTGAAGCTTTCTTT,CASSTLPDTEAFF
16,-,-,TRBV6-1,TRBJ2-7,TGTGCCAGCAGTGAAGCGCGCGGGACTCTCGTCTACGAGCAGTACTTC,CASSEARGTLVYEQYF
16,-,-,TRBV4-3,TRBJ2-1,TGCGCCAGCAGCTGGTGGGGACTCGCCTCCTACAATGAGCAGTTCTTC,CASSWWGLASYNEQFF
14,-,-,TRBV7-8,TRBJ1-4,TGTGCCAGCAGCTTCGCGCGTACCAATGAAAAACTGTTTTTT,CASSFARTNEKLFF
15,TRBD1,-,TRBV12-5,TRBJ1-2,TGTGCTAGTGGTTCCCAGGACAGGCCAAACTATGGCTACACCTTC,CASGSQDRPNYGYTF
15,TRBD2,-,TRBV5-1,TRBJ2-5,TGCGCCAGCAGCACCCTAGCGGGAGTAGGAGAGACCCAGTACTTC,CASSTLAGVGETQYF
14,-,-,TRBV19,TRBJ1-2,TGTGCCAGTAGTATGGTTGCAGGTAGCTATGGCTACACCTTC,CASSMVAGSYGYTF
12,-,-,TRBV13,TRBJ2-3,TGTGCCAGCAGCTTAACTACAGATACGCAGTATTTT,CASSLTTDTQYF
15,-,once,TRBV11-2,TRBJ2-7,TGTGCCAGCAGCTTCGGGGTTACCAGCTCCTACGAGCAGTACTTC,CASSFGVTSSYEQYF
14,-,-,TRBV19,TRBJ2-1,TGTGCCAGTAGAAACCAGCCGGGGGTAAATGAGCAGTTCTTC,CASRNQPGVNEQFF
12,-,-,TRBV6-5,TRBJ2-1,TGTGCCAGCAGAGGGGAAGTTCTTGAGCAGTTCTTC,CASRGEVLEQFF
14,-,-,TRBV6-5,TRBJ2-5,TGTGCCAGCAAGAGCGGGCTGTACCAAGAGACCCAGTACTTC,CASKSGLYQETQYF
12,-,-,TRBV5-1,TRBJ2-7,TGCGCCAGCAGCTTGCAGACTAGCGAGCAGTACTTC,CASSLQTSEQYF
12,-,few,TRBV28,TRBJ1-1,TGTGCCAGCACCGAACGGGACACTGAAGCTTTCTTT,CASTERDTEAFF
18,TRBD2,-,TRBV28,TRBJ2-1,TGTGCCAGCAGTCCCCTCGGGGGGACTAGCGGGAGCTACAATGAGCAGTTCTTC,CASSPLGGTSGSYNEQFF
14,TRBD1,-,TRBV6-5,TRBJ1-5,TGTGCCAGCAGTCCGTCAGGGGGATATCAGCCCCAGCATTTT,CASSPSGGYQPQHF
15,-,-,TRBV6-5,TRBJ1-5,TGTGCCAGCAGTTCCTCCGGGACACTCAATCAGCCCCAGCATTTT,CASSSSGTLNQPQHF
15,-,-,TRBV9,TRBJ1-1,TGTGCCAGCAGCGCTCCTAGGGGGAAGAACACTGAAGCTTTCTTT,CASSAPRGKNTEAFF
11,-,-,TRBV28,TRBJ2-7,TGTGCCAGCAGTTCCGCCTACGAGCAGTACTTC,CASSSAYEQYF
13,-,-,TRBV7-2,TRBJ2-7,TGTGCCAGCAGCTTAGTCGTCGGGTACGAGCAGTACTTC,CASSLVVGYEQYF